The clone carrying this TCR beta chain was recorded many times. This record belongs to a study of early T cells in non-severe SARS-CoV-2 infection. From the 5' RACE reads, TCRdb called clonotypes with MiXCR, one entry per CDR3 protein. This sample has about 80,000 distinct CDR3 sequences, with 5% found just once. V shed 3 bases and J shed 1 base, with 11 bases lying between them. In germline, CDR1 is SEHNR, CDR2 FQNEAQ (reference sequence). The CDR3 spans 15 residues. The material sequenced was whole blood, taken at baseline. The clonotype originates from an adult who was a healthcare worker with PCR-confirmed SARS-CoV-2 infection or an uninfected control (not recorded which). The chain uses TRBV7-9 and TRBJ2-3; the D gene is possibly TRBD2 (6 bases). CDR3 in amino acids: CASSLFTGGTDTQYF. CDR3 coding DNA: TGTGCCAGCAGCTTGTTCACGGGGGGCACAGATACGCAGTATTTT. Complete variable domain (other parts from reference TRBV7-9 and TRBJ2-3): DTGVSQNPRHKITKRGQNVTFRCDPISEHNRLYWYRQTLGQGPEFLTYFQNEAQLEKSRLLSDRFSAERPKGSFSTLEIQRTEQGDSAMYLCASSLFTGGTDTQYFGPGTRLTVL.